These 2 T cell receptor beta chains came from one sample sequenced in a study of identical twins. TCRdb passed the 5' RACE reads through MiXCR, listing each CDR3 protein once. The table has fewer than 550,000 distinct CDR3 sequences, 14% seen once. The same data also contributed to another study, on yellow fever vaccine responses in identical twins.

Sequencing was performed on CD4+ T cells sorted from blood. The receptors were gathered from a woman aged 18-29 years in good health.

This chain links TRBV15 with TRBJ1-3; D gene ambiguous. The CDR3 has 17 residues. Trimming left V 2 bases short and J 1 base short, with 15 bases between. The V gene's germline CDR1 is LNHNV and CDR2 YYDKDF (reference sequence). CDR3 protein: CATSRPRQNPSGNTIYF. CDR3 coding DNA: TGTGCCACCAGCAGACCGAGGCAGAATCCATCTGGAAACACCATATATTTT.

The chain combines TRBV6-2 or TRBV6-3 with TRBJ2-4; TRBD2 is a possible D gene (6 bases). V gave up 6 bases and J gave up 3 bases, with 12 bases separating them. The CDR3 sequence is 14 residues long. Germline lookup yields CDR1 MNHEY and CDR2 SVGEGT. CDR3 DNA sequence: TGTGCCAGCAGGCCTCGGGGGATCAAAAACATTCAGTACTTC. Translated, it gives CASRPRGIKNIQYF.